Listed below are T cell receptor beta chains from one sample, sequenced in a study of technical replicates of blood from a handful of donors. The protocol was immunoSEQ multiplex PCR, while the TCRdb copy is restricted to in-frame clones and leaves out a portion. The table has approximately 89,000 clones, around 94% seen once. Material: T cells isolated from PBMCs. These receptor sequences come from a human donor in good health. Both conserved end residues are part of each CDR3. The D gene is left open where the match is weak. Expanded clones are given a class, and other clones once, few, many or no size at all.

CDR3 protein,CDR3 DNA,clone size,J gene,D gene,V gene
CASRDRDTYQPQHF,TGTGCCAGTAGGGACCGGGACACTTATCAGCCCCAGCATTTT,once,TRBJ1-5,NA,TRBV19
CASSRGQAAEAFF,TGTGCCAGCAGCAGAGGACAGGCGGCGGAAGCTTTCTTT,NA,TRBJ1-1,TRBD1,TRBV5-4
CASSLDSAGEFNEQYF,TGCGCCAGCAGCTTGGACAGCGCAGGGGAATTTAACGAGCAGTACTTC,NA,TRBJ2-7,NA,TRBV5-1
CAISEPNRYNEQFF,TGTGCCATCAGTGAGCCGAACAGGTACAATGAGCAGTTCTTC,NA,TRBJ2-1,NA,TRBV10-3
CASSLQVTTGYGYTF,TGTGCCAGCAGCTTGCAAGTAACCACAGGCTATGGCTACACCTTC,NA,TRBJ1-2,NA,TRBV5-4
CASSQSSQEQYF,TGTGCCAGCAGCCAATCTAGCCAGGAGCAGTACTTC,NA,TRBJ2-7,NA,TRBV16
CAWRGGPNTEAFF,TGTGCCTGGAGAGGGGGACCTAACACTGAAGCTTTCTTT,NA,TRBJ1-1,NA,TRBV30
CASRGLAGVTDTQYF,TGTGCCAGCAGGGGACTAGCGGGAGTCACAGATACGCAGTATTTT,NA,TRBJ2-3,TRBD2,TRBV7-6
CASSQSGTGTYGYTF,TGCGCCAGCAGCCAATCCGGGACAGGGACCTATGGCTACACCTTC,NA,TRBJ1-2,TRBD1,TRBV4-3
CSASPGQVYTDTQYF,TGCAGCGCAAGCCCGGGACAGGTATACACAGATACGCAGTATTTT,NA,TRBJ2-3,TRBD1,TRBV29-1
CASSLQGIEQPQHF,TGTGCCAGCAGTTTACAGGGTATAGAGCAGCCCCAGCATTTT,NA,TRBJ1-5,NA,TRBV28
CAWGTGYGYTF,TGTGCCTGGGGGACAGGGTATGGCTACACCTTC,NA,TRBJ1-2,TRBD1,TRBV30
CASSPNFEQFF,TGTGCCAGCAGTCCAAACTTTGAGCAGTTCTTC,NA,TRBJ2-1,NA,TRBV14
CASSPNLADYNEQFF,TGTGCCAGCAGCCCTAATCTAGCGGACTACAATGAGCAGTTCTTC,NA,TRBJ2-1,TRBD2,TRBV11-2
CASSLGGLGGGWQYF,TGTGCCAGCAGCTTAGGGGGACTAGGAGGAGGGTGGCAGTACTTC,NA,TRBJ2-7,TRBD2,TRBV11-3
CASSLGSGNTDTQYF,TGTGCCAGCAGCTTGGGTAGCGGGAATACAGATACGCAGTATTTT,NA,TRBJ2-3,TRBD2,TRBV5-8
CASSSTSSGKGEQFF,TGTGCCAGCAGTTCCACGTCTAGCGGGAAAGGAGAGCAGTTCTTC,NA,TRBJ2-1,TRBD2,TRBV6-5
CASTPPGETQYF,TGTGCCAGCACTCCACCCGGGGAGACCCAGTACTTC,NA,TRBJ2-5,NA,TRBV7-2
CASSADRGPYEQYF,TGTGCCAGCAGTGCGGACAGGGGACCCTACGAGCAGTACTTC,NA,TRBJ2-7,TRBD1,TRBV6-4
CASSYKGAPSEQFF,TGTGCCAGCAGCTATAAGGGGGCGCCGAGTGAGCAGTTCTTC,NA,TRBJ2-1,TRBD1,TRBV7-3
CASFGPNYNEQFF,TGTGCCTCGTTCGGTCCTAACTACAATGAGCAGTTCTTC,NA,TRBJ2-1,NA,TRBV5-6
CASSLTAGFSYNEQFF,TGTGCCAGCAGCTTAACTGCGGGTTTTTCCTACAATGAGCAGTTCTTC,once,TRBJ2-1,NA,TRBV7-3
CASSELTRSDNEQFF,TGTGCCAGCAGCGAGTTGACTAGGTCGGACAATGAGCAGTTCTTC,NA,TRBJ2-1,NA,TRBV7-8
CASTLGGTEAFF,TGTGCCAGTACCCTAGGGGGCACTGAAGCTTTCTTT,NA,TRBJ1-1,NA,TRBV19
CASSQDSREQYF,TGTGCCAGCAGCCAAGATAGTCGGGAGCAGTACTTC,NA,TRBJ2-7,NA,TRBV4-2
CASSVNRREQYF,TGTGCCAGCAGTGTTAATCGGCGGGAGCAGTACTTC,NA,TRBJ2-7,NA,TRBV27
CASSQVGDNEQFF,TGCGCCAGCAGCCAGGTAGGGGACAATGAGCAGTTCTTC,NA,TRBJ2-1,NA,TRBV4-1
CASSLELRGMGIYNEQFF,TGTGCCAGCAGTTTAGAGCTCAGGGGAATGGGGATTTACAATGAGCAGTTCTTC,NA,TRBJ2-1,NA,TRBV27
CASSLGQGANYEQYF,TGCGCCAGCAGCTTGGGGCAGGGGGCTAATTACGAGCAGTACTTC,NA,TRBJ2-7,TRBD1,TRBV5-1